Below, 14 T cell receptor beta chains from the same sample are listed, as sequenced in a study of shared T cell receptors in the human thymus (dated by TCRdb to the early 2020s). The library came from the immunoSEQ multiplex PCR assay. TCRdb took this table from immuneACCESS and kept in-frame rearrangements with V and J called. Such tables lack part of the clones; where checked against another copy, unresolved V genes explain under half of the gap, and the rest is unexplained. For this sample the table gives just under 550,000 clones, of which approximately 78% were detected only once. About 0.014% of the sample comes from the top ten. These data were also reused for a study on human thymus T cells.

Sequencing used thymocytes. The receptors derive from a boy under two years old with a congenital heart defect. Donor details come from another sample of the same person, matched by shared clones.

The J gene is TRBJ2-2, the V gene TRBV12-5; TRBD2 matches 7 bases. Trimming removed 0 bases from V and 2 bases from J; junction bases left unmatched: 6. CDR1 and CDR2 from the germline V gene are LGHNT and FRNRAP. The CDR3 is 17 residues long. CDR3 in DNA: TGTGCTAGTGGTTTGGTACTTAGCGGGCACAACACCGGGGAGCTGTTTTTT. Its protein is CASGLVLSGHNTGELFF. The full variable domain, in which reference TRBV12-5 and TRBJ2-2 provide the parts outside the CDR3, is DARVTQTPRHKVTEMGQEVTMRCQPILGHNTVFWYRQTMMQGLELLAYFRNRAPLDDSGMPKDRFSAEMPDATLATLKIQPSEPRDSAVYFCASGLVLSGHNTGELFFGEGSRLTVL.

The chain has TRBV28 and TRBJ2-1, with 8 bases lining up with TRBD2. CDR1 and CDR2 from the germline V gene are MDHEN and SYDVKM. The V gene end was trimmed by 7 bases and the J gene end by 8 bases; junction bases not matched to a gene: 13. The CDR3 spans 15 residues. CDR3 coding DNA: TGTGCCAGCAACCATGCGGCGGGAGGAGTGGATGAGCAGTTCTTC. Translating it yields CASNHAAGGVDEQFF.

The gene calls are TRBV15 and TRBJ1-1; perhaps TRBD1 as D (5 bases). The germline V gene has CDR1 LNHNV and CDR2 YYDKDF (reference sequence). Trimming shortened V by 0 bases and J by 1 base, and 9 bases separated the two germline ends. The CDR3 is made up of 15 amino acids. The CDR3 DNA follows: TGTGCCACCAGCAGAGATAGAAGGGGGAACACTGAAGCTTTCTTT. Protein sequence: CATSRDRRGNTEAFF.

This clone turned up a few times. The V and J genes are TRBV4-3 and TRBJ2-2; weak D call: TRBD2 (5 bases). V was cut by 0 bases and J by 7 bases, with 12 bases left in between. Germline values: CDR1 LGHNA, CDR2 YSLEER. There are 15 residues in the CDR3. The CDR3 region is CASSQDRRSGGELFF. In DNA form, the CDR3 reads TGCGCCAGCAGCCAAGATCGGAGAAGCGGCGGGGAGCTGTTTTTT.

This chain uses TRBV5-8 with TRBJ2-5, with D possibly being TRBD2 (5 bases). The CDR3 contains 19 residues. V was trimmed by 1 base and J by 1 base, leaving 23 bases between them. Germline V gene sequence: CDR1 SGHTS, CDR2 YDEGEE. CDR3 sequence reads: CASSLCRLRESRPQETQYF. Here the CDR3 DNA reads TGTGCCAGCAGCTTGTGTCGGTTACGGGAATCGCGACCCCAAGAGACCCAGTACTTC.

The chain employs TRBV5-8 and TRBJ2-5, with D perhaps matching TRBD2 (5 bases). The DNA end is more similar to TRBJ2-7, so the J call may be wrong. This CDR3 is built from 16 residues. Germline loops: CDR1 SGHTS, CDR2 YDEGEE. The CDR3 region is CASSSNTNPEGSEQYF. The CDR3 DNA reads TGTGCCAGCAGCTCCAATACAAACCCAGAGGGTAGCGAGCAGTACTTC.

The gene calls are TRBV4-1 and TRBJ1-6, with D unclear. Germline V lookup: CDR1 MGHRA, CDR2 YSYEKL. The CDR3 runs 17 residues. Deletions cut 4 bases from V and 8 bases from J, with 21 bases between. This chain's CDR3 is CASSLDRQPGEDSPLHF. DNA for the CDR3: TGCGCCAGCAGCCTCGACCGGCAGCCCGGGGAGGATTCACCCCTCCACTTT.

The chain carries TRBV27 and TRBJ2-1, with D perhaps matching TRBD1 (6 bases). This CDR3 region has 12 residues. Trimming removed 4 bases from V and 7 bases from J, with 8 bases in between. Germline values: CDR1 MNHEY, CDR2 SMNVEV (reference sequence). The CDR3 DNA reads TGTGCCAGCAGTTGGGGGCGGAATGAGCAGTTCTTC. It specifies CASSWGRNEQFF.

J is TRBJ2-5 and V is TRBV30, with TRBD2 as a possible D gene (5 bases). The V gene lost 2 bases and the J gene lost 5 bases, with 9 bases spanning the gap. This CDR3 is 12 amino acids long. Germline CDR1 is GTSNPN and CDR2 is SVGIG (reference sequence). The CDR3 DNA sequence: TGTGCCTGGAGTCTCCCGGGGGAGACCCAGTACTTC. Translation: CAWSLPGETQYF.

The rearrangement joins TRBV27 to TRBJ2-1, with 14 positions matching TRBD2. Germline CDR1 MNHEY, CDR2 SMNVEV (reference sequence). The CDR3 totals 15 residues. The V segment lost 8 bases and the J segment 8 bases; nucleotides outside the gene matches: 8. The CDR3 region has the DNA TGTGCCAGCGGAGGACTAGCGGGAGGACGGGATGAGCAGTTCTTC. Translating gives CASGGLAGGRDEQFF.

The chain has TRBV27 and TRBJ2-3; the match to TRBD2 covers 7 bases. CDR3 length: 16 residues. Trimming removed 8 bases from V and 3 bases from J; junction bases left unmatched: 14. CDR1 is MNHEY and CDR2 is SMNVEV in the germline V gene (reference sequence). The CDR3 here is CASSRTERGGTDTQYF. The CDR3 nucleotides read TGTGCCAGCTCCCGGACGGAGCGGGGTGGTACAGATACGCAGTATTTT.

V and J are TRBV11-2 and TRBJ1-2; no firm D call. Germline CDR1 reads SGHAT; CDR2 reads FQNNGV. This CDR3 comprises 13 residues. V gave up 4 bases and J gave up 8 bases, with 14 bases separating them. The CDR3 bases are TGTGCCAGCAGCTCCCCCGCGATCAGGGGCTACACCTTC. It specifies CASSSPAIRGYTF. The whole variable domain, filled in from reference TRBV11-2 and TRBJ1-2, reads EAGVAQSPRYKIIEKRQSVAFWCNPISGHATLYWYQQILGQGPKLLIQFQNNGVVDDSQLPKDRFSAERLKGVDSTLKIQPAKLEDSAVYLCASSSPAIRGYTFGSGTRLTVV.

This rearrangement joins TRBV28 to TRBJ2-1; no definite D call. Trimming left V 8 bases short and J 1 base short, with 6 bases between. Germline V gene sequence: CDR1 MDHEN, CDR2 SYDVKM. This CDR3 has 12 amino acids. The CDR3 nucleotides are TGTGCCAGCGCGGAGTCCTACAATGAGCAGTTCTTC. It is translated as CASAESYNEQFF.

The gene calls are TRBV14 and TRBJ2-1; D possibly corresponds to TRBD1 (6 bases). Trimming removed 4 bases at V and 6 bases at J, with 16 bases between. The CDR3 spans 15 residues. Germline CDR1 reads SGHDN; CDR2 reads FVKESK. The CDR3 DNA reads as TGTGCCAGCAGCCTCAGGGGCTCTCTCGGCAATGAGCAGTTCTTC. Translation: CASSLRGSLGNEQFF.